The sequence of this T cell receptor beta chain was determined in a study of response to subunit inactivated influenza vaccine. Trimming cost V 2 bases and J 3 bases, with 23 bases left between them. CDR3 length equals 18 residues. Germline V gene lookup returns CDR1 MNHEY and CDR2 SVGEGT. Via MiXCR, TCRdb re-called the RT-PCR reads, giving one row per CDR3 protein. The profile shows about 520,000 distinct CDR3 sequences, around 7.9% of them singletons. Concerning this clonotype: The antigen remains unidentified.

Overall study results and limits: Researchers suggested that each seasonal influenza vaccination recruits few new T cells.

The sequence derives from a man aged 45-69 years who received an inactivated influenza vaccine. The rearrangement links TRBV6-2 or TRBV6-3 to TRBJ2-7; tentatively, D is TRBD2 (6 bases). The material sequenced was PBMCs from blood, taken around 2 years after vaccination. CDR3 DNA sequence: TGTGCCAGCAGTTACGTAATCGGCCTGACTAGAGCAGGCTACGAGCAGTACTTC. It codes for CASSYVIGLTRAGYEQYF.